Shown below are 25 T cell receptor beta chains from a single sample sequenced in a study of early T cells in non-severe SARS-CoV-2 infection. One entry per CDR3 protein results from TCRdb running MiXCR on the 5' RACE reads. The repertoire holds 50,000 to 60,000 distinct CDR3 sequences, with roughly 10% as singletons. Sequencing used whole blood. The receptors stem from an adult who was a healthcare worker with PCR-confirmed SARS-CoV-2 infection or an uninfected control (not recorded which).

In its sample, this clonotype was seen many times. V and J are TRBV15 and TRBJ2-4; D may be TRBD2 (5 bases). The germline V gene has CDR1 LNHNV and CDR2 YYDKDF (reference sequence). V lost 0 bases and J 6 bases, leaving 21 bases between the germline ends. The CDR3 spans 18 residues. The CDR3 loop is CATSRDSEPMISGNIQYF. For the CDR3, the DNA is TGTGCCACCAGCAGAGATAGCGAGCCGATGATCAGTGGAAACATTCAGTACTTC.

This clonotype has a count of ten or more. The chain links TRBV19 to TRBJ1-5; D unresolved. CDR1 LNHDA and CDR2 SQIVND come from the germline V gene (reference sequence). The CDR3 covers 14 residues. V was pared by 4 bases and J by 6 bases, with 13 bases between. The CDR3 sequence: CASSTRGSSQPQHF. The CDR3 region has the DNA TGTGCCAGTAGTACGCGAGGGTCGAGTCAGCCCCAGCATTTT.

The chain combines TRBV4-1 with TRBJ2-3; TRBD2 matches 12 bases. V gave up 5 bases and J gave up 0 bases; unmatched junction bases: 9. The V gene's germline CDR1 is MGHRA and CDR2 YSYEKL. The CDR3 is 18 amino acids. The chain's CDR3 is CASSSQAGTSGSTDTQYF. The DNA of the CDR3 is TGCGCCAGCAGCTCTCAAGCCGGGACTAGCGGGAGCACAGATACGCAGTATTTT.

In its sample, this clonotype was seen a few times. CDR3 amino acids: CATTGTGSYNEQFF. As DNA, the CDR3 is TGTGCCACCACCGGGACAGGGTCCTACAATGAGCAGTTCTTC. The chain has TRBV24-1 and TRBJ2-1; the match to TRBD1 covers 9 bases. V trimming: 8 bases; J trimming: 1 base; junction bases outside the gene matches: 2. Looked up from germline, CDR1 is KGHDR and CDR2 is SFDVKD. CDR3 size: 14 residues.

The gene calls are TRBV20-1 and TRBJ2-7, with D maybe TRBD1 (6 bases). The germline V gene has CDR1 DFQATT and CDR2 SNEGSKA (reference sequence). This CDR3 has 11 amino acids. V was clipped by 4 bases and J by 5 bases, with 9 bases between them. CDR3 bases: TGCAGTGCTAATAACAGGGACGAGCAGTACTTC. Protein product: CSANNRDEQYF.

This clonotype was seen ten or more times. The chain employs TRBV5-1 and TRBJ2-4; no firm D call. This CDR3 spans 17 amino acids. V was trimmed by 0 bases and J by 0 bases, leaving 13 bases between them. Germline CDR1 reads SGHRS; CDR2 reads YFSETQ. The CDR3 sequence is CASSLDLSALAKNIQYF. The CDR3 DNA sequence: TGCGCCAGCAGCTTGGACCTCAGCGCCTTAGCCAAAAACATTCAGTACTTC. The full variable domain, its missing parts supplied by reference TRBV5-1 and TRBJ2-4, is KAGVTQTPRYLIKTRGQQVTLSCSPISGHRSVSWYQQTPGQGLQFLFEYFSETQRNKGNFPGRFSGRQFSNSRSEMNVSTLELGDSALYLCASSLDLSALAKNIQYFGAGTRLSVL.

This clonotype was counted ten times or more. The CDR3 spells CASSRDRGNSDTQYF. The CDR3 DNA follows: TGTGCCAGCAGTCGAGACAGGGGGAATTCAGATACGCAGTATTTT. This chain joins TRBV2 and TRBJ2-3, with 9 bases identical to TRBD1. The CDR3 spans 15 residues. Germline CDR1 SNHLY, CDR2 FYNNEI. V was clipped by 5 bases and J by 4 bases; unmatched bases: 7.

This chain connects TRBV28 to TRBJ2-7, with D perhaps matching TRBD1 or TRBD2 (5 bases each). Per germline, CDR1 MDHEN and CDR2 SYDVKM. Trimming removed 6 bases at V and 7 bases at J, with 19 bases between. The CDR3 length is 14 residues. The CDR3 protein is CASSARDRALEQYF. The CDR3 DNA follows: TGTGCCAGCAGCGCCCGGGACCGAGCCTTAGAGCAGTACTTC.

This rearrangement joins TRBV5-1 to TRBJ2-1, with D possibly being TRBD2 (6 bases). The germline V gene has CDR1 SGHRS and CDR2 YFSETQ. The CDR3 contains 14 residues. The V end was cut by 0 bases, the J end by 7 bases, with 11 bases between. CDR3 sequence (DNA): TGCGCCAGCAGCTTGGGCGGGATAGGGAATGAGCAGTTCTTC. Protein product: CASSLGGIGNEQFF.

This rearrangement joins TRBV6-1 to TRBJ2-7; D is undetermined. CDR3 length: 14 amino acids. The germline V and J ends were trimmed by 3 bases and 3 bases, with 12 bases remaining between them. The germline V gene encodes CDR1 MNHNS and CDR2 SASEGT. This chain's CDR3 is CASSDSGVVYEQYF. In DNA form, the CDR3 reads TGTGCCAGCAGTGATAGTGGTGTCGTCTACGAGCAGTACTTC.

This clonotype turned up a few times. For the CDR3, the DNA is TGTGCCAGCATGGACCCCCGAGGTGGGCGAAAACTGTTTTTT. It translates to CASMDPRGGRKLFF. The chain carries TRBV6-2 or TRBV6-3 and TRBJ1-4; no firm D call. The CDR3 has 14 amino acids. Germline V gene lookup returns CDR1 MNHEY and CDR2 SVGEGT. Between the trimmed V and J ends, which lost 7 bases and 10 bases, there was a span of 19 bases.

This clonotype was recorded at least ten times. The chain links TRBV12-3 or TRBV12-4 to TRBJ1-5; D call uncertain. V was pared by 2 bases and J by 3 bases, with 5 bases between. The CDR3 extends over 13 amino acids. DNA of the CDR3: TGTGCCAGCAGTTTAAGCCTCAATCAGCCCCAGCATTTT. This sequence encodes CASSLSLNQPQHF.

This clonotype appeared many times. The chain carries TRBV9 and TRBJ2-7; 7 nucleotides align to TRBD2. Germline V lookup: CDR1 SGDLS, CDR2 YYNGEE. V trimming: 4 bases; J trimming: 2 bases; junction bases outside the gene matches: 6. This CDR3 is 14 amino acids long. The CDR3 reads CASSSKAGPYEQYF. Written as DNA, the CDR3 is TGTGCCAGCAGCTCAAAAGCGGGGCCCTACGAGCAGTACTTC.

This clonotype was recorded at least ten times. The V and J genes are TRBV5-1 and TRBJ2-3; D is possibly TRBD2 (5 bases). The length of the CDR3 is 15 residues. CDR1 is SGHRS, CDR2 YFSETQ, per germline. V shed 0 bases and J shed 1 base, with 9 bases lying between them. The CDR3 nucleotides read TGCGCCAGCAGCTTGGGGGCGCGGGGCACAGATACGCAGTATTTT. This sequence encodes CASSLGARGTDTQYF.

A few counts support this clonotype. The V and J genes are TRBV24-1 and TRBJ2-2; unclear D gene. The CDR3 loop spans 13 amino acids. Trimming took off 0 bases at V and 4 bases at J, with 2 bases between the two ends. Germline CDR1 reads KGHDR; CDR2 reads SFDVKD. The CDR3 loop reads CATSDLVTGELFF. In DNA form, the CDR3 reads TGTGCCACCAGTGATTTGGTCACCGGGGAGCTGTTTTTT.

This clonotype was observed a handful of times. The chain couples TRBV11-2 to TRBJ2-7; a weak D match, TRBD1 (6 bases). V shed 5 bases and J shed 2 bases, with 16 bases lying between them. This CDR3 comprises 15 residues. CDR1 and CDR2 (germline): SGHAT, FQNNGV. CDR3 protein: CASSPGHGAPYEQYF. DNA of the CDR3: TGTGCCAGCAGCCCGGGACACGGGGCGCCCTACGAGCAGTACTTC. Filled out from reference TRBV11-2 and TRBJ2-7, the complete variable domain reads EAGVAQSPRYKIIEKRQSVAFWCNPISGHATLYWYQQILGQGPKLLIQFQNNGVVDDSQLPKDRFSAERLKGVDSTLKIQPAKLEDSAVYLCASSPGHGAPYEQYFGPGTRLTVT.

The table lists this clonotype with a few counts. The J gene is TRBJ2-5, the V gene TRBV4-1; D perhaps matches TRBD1 (5 bases). This CDR3 has 11 amino acids. Germline CDR1 is MGHRA and CDR2 is YSYEKL. The CDR3 DNA reads TGCGCAACAGGTTTCCAAGAGACCCAGTACTTC. Its protein product is CATGFQETQYF.

V usage is TRBV30 and J usage is TRBJ2-7; either TRBD1 or TRBD2 may fit D (5 bases each). V was pared by 4 bases and J by 5 bases, with 21 bases between. This CDR3 region has 15 residues. Germline CDR1 reads GTSNPN; CDR2 reads SVGIG (reference sequence). The CDR3 here is CAWKVPGQATHEQYF. The CDR3 bases are TGTGCCTGGAAAGTACCGGGGCAAGCTACCCACGAGCAGTACTTC.

This clonotype was counted many times. The chain carries TRBV10-3 and TRBJ2-7, with a possible D match to TRBD2 (6 bases). Trimming took off 2 bases at V and 7 bases at J, with 12 bases between the two ends. The CDR3 consists of 13 residues. Germline V CDR1 and CDR2: ENHRY, SYGVKD. The CDR3 region is CAISEVGGGEQYF. The CDR3 coding sequence is TGTGCCATCAGTGAGGTGGGGGGTGGAGAGCAGTACTTC.

This clonotype was seen a few times. CDR3 in amino acids: CASRRQEANEKLFF. In DNA, the CDR3 is TGTGCCAGCAGACGACAGGAAGCTAATGAAAAACTGTTTTTT. The chain employs TRBV6-6 and TRBJ1-4, with a tentative D call TRBD1 (6 bases). The CDR3 is made up of 14 amino acids. Germline CDR1 and CDR2: MNHNY and SVGAGI (reference sequence). With 6 bases removed from V and 3 bases from J, the gap between germline ends came to 11 bases.

This clonotype was counted a few times. The chain is built from TRBV7-3 and TRBJ2-1; 8 positions match TRBD2. This CDR3 has 16 residues. With V trimmed by 5 bases and J by 2 bases, 8 bases remained unmatched. CDR1 and CDR2 from the germline V gene are SGHTA and FQGTGA. The CDR3 is CASSRQSGSAYNEQFF. As DNA, the CDR3 is TGTGCCAGCAGCCGGCAAAGCGGGAGCGCCTACAATGAGCAGTTCTTC.

This clonotype was observed a few times. The CDR3 sequence is CASSQDERRDQPQHF. CDR3 bases: TGTGCCAGCAGCCAAGATGAGAGGAGGGATCAGCCCCAGCATTTT. V and J are TRBV4-2 and TRBJ1-5; D is unresolved. V was cut by 0 bases and J by 5 bases, with 11 bases left in between. This CDR3 is 15 amino acids long. The germline V gene encodes CDR1 LGHNA and CDR2 YNFKEQ.

The chain couples TRBV29-1 to TRBJ2-1; TRBD1 agrees at 10 bases. Germline V gene lookup returns CDR1 SQVTM and CDR2 ANQGSEA. The CDR3 is 14 amino acids. The CDR3 spells CSGADRGQNDEQFF. Here the CDR3 DNA reads TGCAGTGGGGCTGACAGGGGGCAGAATGATGAGCAGTTCTTC.

This clonotype appeared many times. The chain carries TRBV2 and TRBJ2-1; 8 bases agree with TRBD1. CDR1 and CDR2 (germline): SNHLY, FYNNEI. J gave up 1 base and V 10 bases, and 6 bases lay outside the gene matches. CDR3 size: 14 residues. Written as DNA, the CDR3 is TGTGCCATCCCCCGACAGGGGTCCTACAATGAGCAGTTCTTC. It specifies CAIPRQGSYNEQFF.

This clonotype was picked up a small number of times. J is TRBJ1-1 and V is TRBV30; 7 nucleotides match TRBD1. Germline trimming cut 3 bases from V and 1 base from J; bases unmatched to any gene: 11. The CDR3 sequence is 16 residues long. CDR1 GTSNPN and CDR2 SVGIG come from the germline V gene (reference sequence). CDR3 in amino acids: CAWSRHSGQRNTEAFF. Written as DNA, the CDR3 is TGTGCCTGGAGCCGGCACTCGGGACAGAGGAACACTGAAGCTTTCTTT.